Listed below are T cell receptor beta chains from one sample, sequenced in a study of Graves' ophthalmopathy and Graves' hyperthyroidism. One entry per CDR3 protein results from TCRdb running MiXCR on the multiplex PCR reads. The data contain around 1.1 million distinct CDR3 sequences, less than 45% of them singletons. The specimen was peripheral blood or thyroid tissue (not recorded which). The receptors shown here come from an adult man with Graves' hyperthyroidism. The CDR3 runs from the conserved cysteine through the conserved F or W. D genes are given only for firm matches.

v_gene: TRBV29-1; len: 16; j_gene: TRBJ2-7; d_gene: TRBD2; CDR3aa: CSVEGTSGNRWNERYF
v_gene: TRBV10-3; len: 16; j_gene: TRBJ2-7; d_gene: TRBD1; CDR3aa: CAISEAAGTGAYEQYF
v_gene: TRBV12-3/TRBV12-4; len: 15; j_gene: TRBJ1-3; d_gene: .; CDR3aa: CASSHREDSGNTIYF
v_gene: TRBV5-1; len: 15; j_gene: TRBJ2-7; d_gene: TRBD1; CDR3aa: CASSHPDRGRHEQYF
v_gene: TRBV10-3; len: 13; j_gene: TRBJ2-7; d_gene: TRBD2; CDR3aa: CATTTSGSYEQYF
v_gene: TRBV7-2; len: 15; j_gene: TRBJ2-5; d_gene: .; CDR3aa: CASSNSPARGETRYF
v_gene: TRBV7-2; len: 14; j_gene: TRBJ2-5; d_gene: .; CDR3aa: CASSLVKTGSLHDF
v_gene: TRBV12-3/TRBV12-4; len: 14; j_gene: TRBJ1-2; d_gene: TRBD1; CDR3aa: CASSPTGMDYGCTF
v_gene: TRBV29-1; len: 13; j_gene: TRBJ1-5; d_gene: .; CDR3aa: CSARERDNQPQHF
v_gene: TRBV4-2; len: 15; j_gene: TRBJ1-5; d_gene: .; CDR3aa: CASSQQMGANQPQHF
v_gene: TRBV10-3; len: 13; j_gene: TRBJ1-5; d_gene: TRBD1; CDR3aa: CAISTGDDETQHF
v_gene: TRBV10-3; len: 15; j_gene: TRBJ2-7; d_gene: TRBD2; CDR3aa: CAISEWGGSSYEQYF
v_gene: TRBV4-3; len: 14; j_gene: TRBJ2-7; d_gene: .; CDR3aa: CASSQGSSSYEQYF
v_gene: TRBV5-5; len: 14; j_gene: TRBJ2-7; d_gene: .; CDR3aa: CASTHGVGDYEQYF
v_gene: TRBV7-2; len: 18; j_gene: TRBJ2-3; d_gene: TRBD1; CDR3aa: CASSRTGGRRVGTDAQYF
v_gene: TRBV14; len: 12; j_gene: TRBJ2-7; d_gene: .; CDR3aa: CASSHIGYEQYF
v_gene: TRBV7-2; len: 14; j_gene: TRBJ2-5; d_gene: .; CDR3aa: CASSLDLVTETQYF
v_gene: TRBV10-2; len: 12; j_gene: TRBJ2-7; d_gene: .; CDR3aa: CASSESSHEQYF
v_gene: TRBV19; len: 15; j_gene: TRBJ2-7; d_gene: .; CDR3aa: CASSKSSGGGDEQYF
v_gene: TRBV9; len: 14; j_gene: TRBJ2-5; d_gene: .; CDR3aa: CASSRLQGQETQYF
v_gene: TRBV6-6; len: 14; j_gene: TRBJ1-2; d_gene: TRBD1; CDR3aa: CASRRDRNYYGYTF
v_gene: TRBV11-2; len: 15; j_gene: TRBJ2-5; d_gene: TRBD1; CDR3aa: CASSLGQTGRETQYF
v_gene: TRBV27; len: 16; j_gene: TRBJ2-5; d_gene: TRBD1; CDR3aa: CASSLTTGNRQETQYF
v_gene: TRBV5-1; len: 17; j_gene: TRBJ1-3; d_gene: TRBD1; CDR3aa: CASSLDQGANSGNTIYF
v_gene: TRBV5-1; len: 15; j_gene: TRBJ1-4; d_gene: TRBD1; CDR3aa: CASSAPGTGYEKLFF
v_gene: TRBV10-1; len: 14; j_gene: TRBJ1-1; d_gene: .; CDR3aa: CASSVGGPNTEAFF
v_gene: TRBV20-1; len: 15; j_gene: TRBJ1-5; d_gene: .; CDR3aa: CSAIMEGVPNQPQHF
v_gene: TRBV7-9; len: 13; j_gene: TRBJ1-1; d_gene: .; CDR3aa: CASSPGPTEQAFF
v_gene: TRBV7-6; len: 15; j_gene: TRBJ2-7; d_gene: .; CDR3aa: CASSKKAGPSYEQYF
v_gene: TRBV14; len: 15; j_gene: TRBJ1-4; d_gene: .; CDR3aa: CASSPQGGFREKLFF
v_gene: TRBV7-8; len: 12; j_gene: TRBJ1-1; d_gene: .; CDR3aa: CASSLVLGEAFF
v_gene: TRBV25-1; len: 17; j_gene: TRBJ1-4; d_gene: .; CDR3aa: CASSLSPATALNEKLFF
v_gene: TRBV12-3/TRBV12-4; len: 12; j_gene: TRBJ2-7; d_gene: .; CDR3aa: CASGVLLYEQYF
v_gene: TRBV29-1; len: 14; j_gene: TRBJ1-5; d_gene: .; CDR3aa: CSVEDPTGNQPQHF
v_gene: TRBV27; len: 14; j_gene: TRBJ1-1; d_gene: .; CDR3aa: CASSVSPGNTEAFF
v_gene: TRBV4-3; len: 15; j_gene: TRBJ1-6; d_gene: TRBD1; CDR3aa: CASSQDRGQTSPLHF
v_gene: TRBV20-1; len: 13; j_gene: TRBJ1-2; d_gene: .; CDR3aa: CSARASVNYGYTF
v_gene: TRBV5-1; len: 14; j_gene: TRBJ1-4; d_gene: .; CDR3aa: CASSFGTHNEKLFF
v_gene: TRBV6-5; len: 16; j_gene: TRBJ1-6; d_gene: TRBD1; CDR3aa: CASSYGTRGLGSPLHF
v_gene: TRBV20-1; len: 10; j_gene: TRBJ1-1; d_gene: .; CDR3aa: CSAKDGEAFF
v_gene: TRBV7-9; len: 15; j_gene: TRBJ1-1; d_gene: TRBD1; CDR3aa: CASSFPGTANTEAFF
v_gene: TRBV5-1; len: 15; j_gene: TRBJ2-7; d_gene: TRBD2; CDR3aa: CASSLAGGLAGIQYF
v_gene: TRBV10-2; len: 14; j_gene: TRBJ1-1; d_gene: .; CDR3aa: CASSEDTMNTEAFF
v_gene: TRBV12-3/TRBV12-4; len: 16; j_gene: TRBJ1-2; d_gene: .; CDR3aa: CASSFGLPPVNYGYTF
v_gene: TRBV20-1; len: 14; j_gene: TRBJ2-7; d_gene: .; CDR3aa: CSARWDGKFYEQYF
v_gene: TRBV19; len: 14; j_gene: TRBJ1-1; d_gene: .; CDR3aa: CASKRMVGDTEAFF
v_gene: TRBV7-3; len: 12; j_gene: TRBJ1-2; d_gene: TRBD1; CDR3aa: CASSAMTGGYTF
v_gene: TRBV10-3; len: 14; j_gene: TRBJ2-2; d_gene: .; CDR3aa: CASSRDLNTGELFF
v_gene: TRBV6-4; len: 17; j_gene: TRBJ1-1; d_gene: .; CDR3aa: CASSYLTQPTLGTEAFF
v_gene: TRBV7-9; len: 17; j_gene: TRBJ1-2; d_gene: .; CDR3aa: CASSRSQRGTGNYGYTF
v_gene: TRBV2; len: 15; j_gene: TRBJ2-5; d_gene: .; CDR3aa: CASSVSGTPQETQYF
v_gene: TRBV20-1; len: 14; j_gene: TRBJ1-1; d_gene: .; CDR3aa: CSAVGGPSSTEAFF
v_gene: TRBV9; len: 16; j_gene: TRBJ2-5; d_gene: TRBD2; CDR3aa: CASSVSGTSAQETQYF
v_gene: TRBV11-2; len: 13; j_gene: TRBJ2-5; d_gene: .; CDR3aa: CASSFGVRETQYF
v_gene: TRBV4-1; len: 14; j_gene: TRBJ1-5; d_gene: .; CDR3aa: CASSQRQANQPQHF
v_gene: TRBV5-1; len: 9; j_gene: TRBJ1-5; d_gene: .; CDR3aa: CATPTSQHF
v_gene: TRBV7-9; len: 13; j_gene: TRBJ2-7; d_gene: .; CDR3aa: CASSTQRVYEQYF
v_gene: TRBV3-1; len: 15; j_gene: TRBJ2-7; d_gene: .; CDR3aa: CASSQGAGPHYEQYF
v_gene: TRBV29-1; len: 16; j_gene: TRBJ2-5; d_gene: TRBD2; CDR3aa: CSVGGQRGERWETQYF